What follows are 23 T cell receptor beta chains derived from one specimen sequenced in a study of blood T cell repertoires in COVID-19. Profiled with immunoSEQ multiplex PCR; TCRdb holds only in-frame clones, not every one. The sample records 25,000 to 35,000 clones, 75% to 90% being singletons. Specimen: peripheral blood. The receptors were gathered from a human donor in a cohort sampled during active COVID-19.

The CDR3 here is CAQEGNGTDTQYF. For the CDR3, the DNA is TGTGCCCAGGAGGGGAACGGCACAGATACGCAGTATTTT. The chain joins TRBV27 to TRBJ2-3; the D gene is possibly TRBD2 (6 bases). Germline V gives CDR1 MNHEY, CDR2 SMNVEV (reference sequence). V lost 11 bases to trimming and J lost 1 base, with 13 bases between them. The CDR3 extends over 13 amino acids.

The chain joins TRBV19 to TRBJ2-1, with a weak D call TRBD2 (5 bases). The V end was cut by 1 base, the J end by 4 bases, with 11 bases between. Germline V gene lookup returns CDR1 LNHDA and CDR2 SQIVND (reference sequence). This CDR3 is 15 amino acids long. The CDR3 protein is CASSIVGLGYNEQFF. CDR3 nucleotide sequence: TGTGCCAGTAGTATAGTAGGACTGGGATACAATGAGCAGTTCTTC.

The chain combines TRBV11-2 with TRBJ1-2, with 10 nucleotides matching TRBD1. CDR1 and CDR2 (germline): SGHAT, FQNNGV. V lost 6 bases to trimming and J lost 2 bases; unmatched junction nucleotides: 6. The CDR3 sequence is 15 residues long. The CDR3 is CASRGGTGENYGYTF. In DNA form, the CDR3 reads TGTGCCAGCAGAGGGGGGACAGGGGAGAACTATGGCTACACCTTC.

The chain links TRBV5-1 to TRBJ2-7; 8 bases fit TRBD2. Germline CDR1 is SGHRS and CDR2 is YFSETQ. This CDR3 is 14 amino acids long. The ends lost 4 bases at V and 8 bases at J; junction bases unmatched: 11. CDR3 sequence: CASSRGEAGEQQYF. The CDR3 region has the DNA TGCGCCAGCAGCCGGGGGGAAGCGGGAGAACAGCAGTACTTC.

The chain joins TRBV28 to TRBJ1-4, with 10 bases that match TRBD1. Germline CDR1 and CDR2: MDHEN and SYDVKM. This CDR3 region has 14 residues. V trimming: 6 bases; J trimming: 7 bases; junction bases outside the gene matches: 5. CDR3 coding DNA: TGTGCCAGCAGCGGGACAGGGGCGGGTGAAAAACTGTTTTTT. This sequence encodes CASSGTGAGEKLFF.

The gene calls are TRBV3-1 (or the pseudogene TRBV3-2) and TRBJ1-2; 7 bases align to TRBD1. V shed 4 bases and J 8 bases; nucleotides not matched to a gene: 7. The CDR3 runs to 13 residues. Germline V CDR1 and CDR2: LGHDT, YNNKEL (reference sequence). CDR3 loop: CASSLGTERGYTF. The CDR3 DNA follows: TGTGCCAGCAGCCTGGGGACAGAGAGGGGCTACACCTTC.

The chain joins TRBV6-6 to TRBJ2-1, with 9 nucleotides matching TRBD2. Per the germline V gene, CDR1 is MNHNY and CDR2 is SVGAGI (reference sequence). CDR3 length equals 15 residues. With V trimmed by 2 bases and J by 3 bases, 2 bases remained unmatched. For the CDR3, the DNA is TGTGCCAGCAGTTACGATAGCGGGGGCTACAATGAGCAGTTCTTC. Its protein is CASSYDSGGYNEQFF.

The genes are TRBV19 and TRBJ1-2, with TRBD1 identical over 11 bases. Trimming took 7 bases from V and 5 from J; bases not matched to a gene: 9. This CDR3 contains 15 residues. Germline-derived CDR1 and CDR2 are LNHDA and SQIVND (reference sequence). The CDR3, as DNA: TGTGCCAGTAATACCGGACAGGGGGCTCGTTATGGCTACACCTTC. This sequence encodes CASNTGQGARYGYTF.

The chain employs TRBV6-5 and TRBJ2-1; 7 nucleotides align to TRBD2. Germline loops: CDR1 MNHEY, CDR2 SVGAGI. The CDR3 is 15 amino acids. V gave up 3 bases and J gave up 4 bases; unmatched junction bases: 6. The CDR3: CASSYSLADYNEQFF. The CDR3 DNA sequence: TGTGCCAGCAGTTATAGCCTAGCGGATTACAATGAGCAGTTCTTC.

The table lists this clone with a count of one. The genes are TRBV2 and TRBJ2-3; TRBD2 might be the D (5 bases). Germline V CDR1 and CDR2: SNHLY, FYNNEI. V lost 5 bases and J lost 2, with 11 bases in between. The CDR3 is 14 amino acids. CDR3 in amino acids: CASSPERDTDTQYF. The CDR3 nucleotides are TGTGCCAGCAGTCCAGAACGGGACACAGATACGCAGTATTTT.

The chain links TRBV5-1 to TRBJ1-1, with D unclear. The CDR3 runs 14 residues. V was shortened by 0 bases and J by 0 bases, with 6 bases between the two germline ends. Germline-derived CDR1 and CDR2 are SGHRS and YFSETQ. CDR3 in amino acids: CASSLDGVNTEAFF. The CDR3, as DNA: TGCGCCAGCAGCTTGGACGGGGTGAACACTGAAGCTTTCTTT.

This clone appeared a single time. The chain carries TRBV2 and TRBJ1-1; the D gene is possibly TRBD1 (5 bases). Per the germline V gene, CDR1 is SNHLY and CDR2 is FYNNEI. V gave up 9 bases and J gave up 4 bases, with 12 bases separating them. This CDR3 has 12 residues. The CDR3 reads CASFRVGTEAFF. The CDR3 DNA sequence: TGTGCCAGTTTCAGGGTGGGCACTGAAGCTTTCTTT.

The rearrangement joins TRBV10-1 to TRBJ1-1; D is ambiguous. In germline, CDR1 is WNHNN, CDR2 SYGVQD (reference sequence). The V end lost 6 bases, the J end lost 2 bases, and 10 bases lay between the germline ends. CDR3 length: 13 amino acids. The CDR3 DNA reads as TGCGCCAGCAGCAGCGGGGTTAACACTGAAGCTTTCTTT. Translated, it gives CASSSGVNTEAFF.

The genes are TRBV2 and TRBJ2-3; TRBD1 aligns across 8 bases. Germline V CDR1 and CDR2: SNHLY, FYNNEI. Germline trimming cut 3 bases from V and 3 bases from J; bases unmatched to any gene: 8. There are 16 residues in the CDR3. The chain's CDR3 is CASSDVQGAVTDTQYF. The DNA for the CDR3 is TGTGCCAGCAGTGACGTTCAGGGGGCAGTGACAGATACGCAGTATTTT.

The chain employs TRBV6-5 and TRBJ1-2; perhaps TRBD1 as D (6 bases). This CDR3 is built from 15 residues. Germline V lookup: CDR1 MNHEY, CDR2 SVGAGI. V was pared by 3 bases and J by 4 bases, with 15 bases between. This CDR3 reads CASSYSGGAGYGYTF. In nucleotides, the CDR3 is TGTGCCAGCAGTTATTCGGGGGGCGCCGGCTATGGCTACACCTTC.

The CDR3 DNA sequence: TGCAGCGTTGACAGTGGTGTCACAGATACGCAGTATTTT. Translated, it gives CSVDSGVTDTQYF. The chain carries TRBV29-1 and TRBJ2-3; D not resolved. Germline CDR1 SQVTM, CDR2 ANQGSEA. CDR3 size: 13 residues. V was pared by 3 bases and J by 2 bases, with 9 bases between.

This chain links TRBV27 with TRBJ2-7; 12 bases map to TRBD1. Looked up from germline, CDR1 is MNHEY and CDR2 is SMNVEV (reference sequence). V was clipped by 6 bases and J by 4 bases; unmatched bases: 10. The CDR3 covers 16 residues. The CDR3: CASSLYLGQGAYEQYF. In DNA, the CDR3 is TGTGCCAGCAGCCTCTACCTGGGACAGGGGGCATACGAGCAGTACTTC.

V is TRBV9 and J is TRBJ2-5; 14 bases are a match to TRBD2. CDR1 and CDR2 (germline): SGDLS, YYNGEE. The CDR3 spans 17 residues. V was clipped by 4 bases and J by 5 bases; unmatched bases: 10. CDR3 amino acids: CASSPHPGLAGDETQYF. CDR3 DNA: TGTGCCAGCAGCCCGCATCCGGGACTAGCGGGAGATGAGACCCAGTACTTC. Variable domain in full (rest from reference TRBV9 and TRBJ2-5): DSGVTQTPKHLITATGQRVTLRCSPRSGDLSVYWYQQSLDQGLQFLIQYYNGEERAKGNILERFSAQQFPDLHSELNLSSLELGDSALYFCASSPHPGLAGDETQYFGPGTRLLVL.

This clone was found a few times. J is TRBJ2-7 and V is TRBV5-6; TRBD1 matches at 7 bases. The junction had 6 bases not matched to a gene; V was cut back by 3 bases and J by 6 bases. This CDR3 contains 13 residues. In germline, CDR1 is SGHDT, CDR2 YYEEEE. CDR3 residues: CASSWGTESEQYF. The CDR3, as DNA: TGTGCCAGCAGCTGGGGGACAGAGAGCGAGCAGTACTTC.

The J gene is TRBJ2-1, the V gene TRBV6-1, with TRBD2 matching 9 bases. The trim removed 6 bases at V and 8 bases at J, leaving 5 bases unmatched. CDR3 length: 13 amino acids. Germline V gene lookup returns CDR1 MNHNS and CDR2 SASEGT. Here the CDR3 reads CASRAGGPYEQFF. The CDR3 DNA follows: TGTGCCAGCAGGGCGGGAGGGCCGTATGAGCAGTTCTTC.

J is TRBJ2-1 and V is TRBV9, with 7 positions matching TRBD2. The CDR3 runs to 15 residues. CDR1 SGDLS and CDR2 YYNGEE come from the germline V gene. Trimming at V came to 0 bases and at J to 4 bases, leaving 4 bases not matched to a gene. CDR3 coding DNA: TGTGCCAGCAGCGTAGCGGGAGGAACTTACAATGAGCAGTTCTTC. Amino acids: CASSVAGGTYNEQFF.

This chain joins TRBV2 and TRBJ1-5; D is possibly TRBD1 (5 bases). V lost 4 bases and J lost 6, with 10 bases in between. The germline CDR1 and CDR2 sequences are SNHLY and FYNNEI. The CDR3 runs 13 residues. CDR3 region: CASSVGEGQPQHF. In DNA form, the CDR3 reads TGTGCCAGCAGTGTGGGGGAGGGTCAGCCCCAGCATTTT.

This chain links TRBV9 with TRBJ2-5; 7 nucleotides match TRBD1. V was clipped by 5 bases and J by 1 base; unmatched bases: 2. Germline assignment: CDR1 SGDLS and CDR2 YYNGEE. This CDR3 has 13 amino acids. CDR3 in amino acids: CASSRQGQETQYF. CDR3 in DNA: TGTGCCAGCAGTCGACAGGGCCAAGAGACCCAGTACTTC.